Listed below are T cell receptor beta chains from one sample, sequenced in a study of early stage breast cancer tumors. Libraries were prepared by immunoSEQ multiplex PCR; TCRdb keeps only in-frame clonotypes and omits some of them. The sample lists about 9,500 clones, around 70% seen once, with 7% to 9% in the top ten. Sequenced: breast tumor tissue. These TCRs come from a person aged 45 to 59 with breast cancer. Both conserved end residues are part of each CDR3. The D gene is left open where the match is weak. Only part of the rows carry a size: once, few, many, or a class if the clone is expanded.

len	v_gene	abundance	d_gene	j_gene	CDR3aa	CDR3nt
11	TRBV27	-	-	TRBJ2-5	CASSSEETQYF	TGTGCCAGCAGTTCAGAAGAGACCCAGTACTTC
16	TRBV4-1	-	-	TRBJ2-2	CASSYLEISNTGELFF	TGCGCCAGCAGCTATCTAGAGATCTCGAACACCGGGGAGCTGTTTTTT
13	TRBV2	-	-	TRBJ2-5	CASSEVVGLTQYF	TGTGCCAGCAGTGAGGTCGTAGGGCTGACCCAGTACTTC
19	TRBV7-6	-	TRBD2	TRBJ2-6	CASSRGVAGPFSGANVLTF	TGTGCCAGCAGCCGAGGGGTAGCGGGACCTTTCTCTGGGGCCAACGTCCTGACTTTC
11	TRBV10-1	few	-	TRBJ1-1	CASTQDGLAFF	TGCGCCAGCACCCAGGACGGATTGGCTTTCTTT
12	TRBV28	-	-	TRBJ2-3	CASSLFGLTQYF	TGTGCCAGCAGTTTATTTGGCTTGACGCAGTATTTT
14	TRBV7-9	-	-	TRBJ2-5	CASSDQQYQETQYF	TGTGCCAGCAGCGACCAACAGTACCAAGAGACCCAGTACTTC
16	TRBV7-2	-	TRBD2	TRBJ2-3	CASSVGTSEFTDTQYF	TGTGCCAGCAGCGTAGGGACTAGCGAGTTCACAGATACGCAGTATTTT
14	TRBV11-3	few	TRBD2	TRBJ2-7	CASSRGGGSYEQYF	TGTGCCAGCAGCCGGGGGGGGGGCTCCTACGAGCAGTACTTC
13	TRBV5-6	-	-	TRBJ1-1	CASRGGMGTEAFF	TGTGCCAGCAGGGGGGGAATGGGAACTGAAGCTTTCTTT
12	TRBV2	-	-	TRBJ1-2	CASTEGAGGYTF	TGTGCCAGCACCGAAGGGGCGGGGGGCTACACCTTC
17	TRBV7-8	-	-	TRBJ2-3	CASSLRATGSATDTQYF	TGTGCCAGCAGCTTACGCGCCACGGGGAGCGCTACAGATACGCAGTATTTT
14	TRBV9	few	-	TRBJ1-6	CASSVGLDNSPLHF	TGTGCCAGCAGCGTAGGCTTAGATAATTCACCCCTCCACTTT
12	TRBV19	few	-	TRBJ1-1	CASSRYATEAFF	TGTGCCAGTAGTCGGTACGCCACTGAAGCTTTCTTT
13	TRBV7-6	-	TRBD1	TRBJ2-2	CASSPQGAGELFF	TGTGCCAGCAGCCCTCAGGGGGCCGGGGAGCTGTTTTTT
13	TRBV30	once	-	TRBJ2-7	CAWSVQGFYEQYF	TGTGCCTGGAGTGTCCAGGGATTCTACGAGCAGTACTTC
17	TRBV5-6	-	-	TRBJ2-1	CASSLAEGALVYNEQFF	TGTGCCAGCAGCTTGGCTGAAGGGGCGTTGGTCTACAATGAGCAGTTCTTC
15	TRBV5-4	-	TRBD1	TRBJ2-3	CASSPDRASTDTQYF	TGTGCCAGCAGTCCCGACAGGGCTAGCACAGATACGCAGTATTTT
15	TRBV2	-	TRBD2	TRBJ2-7	CASSASSGRAYEQYF	TGTGCCAGCAGTGCTTCTAGCGGGAGGGCCTACGAGCAGTACTTC
15	TRBV6-5	-	TRBD2	TRBJ2-5	CASSRTSGGQETQYF	TGTGCCAGCAGCCGGACTAGCGGGGGGCAAGAGACCCAGTACTTC
11	TRBV6-5	-	-	TRBJ2-3	CASSYLGSQYF	TGTGCCAGCAGTTATCTTGGGTCGCAGTATTTT
16	TRBV10-3	-	-	TRBJ2-7	CAISESWRRDSYEQYF	TGTGCCATCAGTGAGTCTTGGAGAAGGGACTCCTACGAGCAGTACTTC
15	TRBV9	-	TRBD1	TRBJ1-2	CASSGKPGGSYGYTF	TGTGCCAGCAGCGGGAAGCCAGGGGGCAGCTATGGCTACACCTTC
13	TRBV5-6	few	TRBD1	TRBJ2-1	CASSPDRVNEQFF	TGTGCCAGCAGCCCGGACAGGGTGAATGAGCAGTTCTTC